What follows describes a single T cell receptor beta chain. Its recognized antigen is unknown. No base quality information exists; no much larger clone differs at one position. This entry comes from a study of T cell responses to AZD1222 COVID-19 vaccine (dated by TCRdb to the early 2020s). In terms of the full investigation: AZD1222 recipients whose second dose came at about 4 weeks and those whose second dose came at about 12 weeks were combined into one group, since spike-specific TCR depth and breadth did not differ between the two schedules. Trial participants were enrolled into age subgroups of 18-55, 56-69 and 70-plus years, which contained around 150, 29 and 61 TCR-sequenced participants, respectively. A total of around 240 trial participants underwent TCR sequencing, of whom around 200 received two doses of AZD1222 and 26 received two doses of the MenACWY control vaccine. Results the study describes overall, beyond this receptor: Epitopes outside the regions mutated in the B.1.351 and B.1.1.7 variants were reportedly recognized by nearly half of the unique spike-specific TCRs. The 56-69-year group was small, and its depth increase did not reach significance, likely because of low power. Conclusions about previously exposed vaccinees are limited because only five to seven AZD1222 recipients were SARS-CoV-2 seropositive at baseline. Participants were mostly white British, with more females than males. The authors suggested clonal diversity may have been underestimated. The whole spike protein was spanned by vaccine-associated CD4 TCRs, and dominant responses were seen in regions 160-218 and 743-854. No day 14 peak-response samples were available, so repertoires were characterized only after the peak T cell response. After two AZD1222 doses, both the breadth and the depth of spike-specific TCRs were significantly higher than at day 0 and than in MenACWY recipients.

The CDR3 regions of human TCRbeta chains were analyzed by immunosequencing. In the original analysis: TCRs in the repertoires were compared against a reference library of SARS-CoV-2-specific TCRs that had been generated with the MIRA antigen-specificity platform. Breadth was defined as the fraction of unique TCRs that were SARS-CoV-2-associated. Depth was defined as the fraction of total T cells that were SARS-CoV-2-associated. Each spike-specific TCR was assigned to its reactive spike region and to a CD4 or CD8 class using the MIRA data. Log10-transformed breadth and depth values were compared by one-way ANOVA with Sidak's multiple comparisons tests. TCRdb mirrors the immuneACCESS table, restricted to in-frame sequences. Some clones are absent from its copies; in checked studies, under half trace to an unresolved V gene, and the reason for the others is unknown. V, J and clone size reflect that table, while D and trimming were determined from the DNA. This sample lists approximately 140,000 clones; roughly 90% were detected once. The ten largest clones capture 5.5% to 6.5% of the sample.

V is clipped by 6 bases and J by 5 bases, and the sequence between their germline boundaries is 20 bases long. The CDR3 numbers 15 residues from cysteine through phenylalanine. Solely the CDR3 DNA is kept, with 45 bases framed from the first base. As encoded in the germline V gene, CDR1 is MNHEY while CDR2 is SVGAGI. The label giving this sample's time point can be read as: baseline before first vaccination. Vaccinee samples were obtained from the UK trials COV001 and COV002, which included a single-blind randomized controlled phase 2/3 trial of AZD1222 (ChAdOx1 nCoV-19) in healthy adults. For TCRbeta chain sequencing, PBMC samples from trial participants were taken at day 0 and at day 28 after the second dose.

This receptor was obtained from an adult in good health. The sequencing used peripheral blood, collected on day 0 of AZD1222 vaccination. This chain joins TRBV6-5 to TRBJ2-7; TRBD1 is perhaps the D gene, given 6 matching bases. The DNA sequence is as follows: TGTGCCAGCAGCCTTGCTAGGGGGAGTTTCGACGAGCAGTACTTC. Translation gives CASSLARGSFDEQYF.